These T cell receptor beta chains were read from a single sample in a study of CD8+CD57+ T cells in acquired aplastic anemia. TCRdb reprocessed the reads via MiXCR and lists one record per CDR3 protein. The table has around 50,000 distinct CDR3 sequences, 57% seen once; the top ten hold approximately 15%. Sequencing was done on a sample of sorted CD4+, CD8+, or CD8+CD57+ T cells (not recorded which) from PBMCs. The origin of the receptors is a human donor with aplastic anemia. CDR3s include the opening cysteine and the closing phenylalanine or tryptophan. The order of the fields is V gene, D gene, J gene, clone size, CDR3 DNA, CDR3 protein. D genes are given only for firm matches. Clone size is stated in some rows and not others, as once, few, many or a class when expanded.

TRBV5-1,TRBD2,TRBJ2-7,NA,TGCGCCAGCAGCTTGGCAGGACTAGCGGGCCATGTAGACGAGCAGTACTTC,CASSLAGLAGHVDEQYF
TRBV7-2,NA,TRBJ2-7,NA,TGTGCCAGCCTCGGGGGTGTGAACTACGAGCAGTACTTC,CASLGGVNYEQYF
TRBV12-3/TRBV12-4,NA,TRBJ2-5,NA,TGTGCCAGCAGTTCCCCATGGGCGGGGCGGGAGACCCAGTACTTC,CASSSPWAGRETQYF
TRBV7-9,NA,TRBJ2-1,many,TGTGCCAGCAGCTTTCTCCGGGACATACTCTACAATGAGCAGTTCTTC,CASSFLRDILYNEQFF
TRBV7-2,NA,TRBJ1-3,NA,TGTGCCAGCAGCTTAGCGATCGGGCAGGGCTACATAAAGGGGTCTGGAAACACCATATATTTT,CASSLAIGQGYIKGSGNTIYF
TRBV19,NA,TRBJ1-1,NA,TGTGCCAGTAGTGGACGGAACACTGAAGCTTTCTTT,CASSGRNTEAFF
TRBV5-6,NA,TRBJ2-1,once,TGTGCCAGCAGCACGTACAATGAGCAGTTCTTC,CASSTYNEQFF
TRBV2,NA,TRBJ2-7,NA,TGTGCCAGCAGTGAATCTCGAGGAGGCGAGCAGTACTTC,CASSESRGGEQYF
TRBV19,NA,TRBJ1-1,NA,TGTGCCAGTAGCCGTACACCGGGGAACACTGAAGCTTTCTTT,CASSRTPGNTEAFF
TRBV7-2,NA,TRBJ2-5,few,TGTGCCAGCAGCTTACGGCTAGCTCTGGAGACCCAGTACTTC,CASSLRLALETQYF
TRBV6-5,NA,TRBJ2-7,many,TGTGCCAGCAGTCACCCCAGGGGAAGCTCCTACGAGCAGTACTTC,CASSHPRGSSYEQYF
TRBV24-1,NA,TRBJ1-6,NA,TGTGCCAGCAGCTTGGTCCCTTCACCCCTCCACTTT,CASSLVPSPLHF
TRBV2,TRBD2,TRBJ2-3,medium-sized,TGTGCCAGCAGTGCCAGCGGGGACAGCACAGATACGCAGTATTTT,CASSASGDSTDTQYF
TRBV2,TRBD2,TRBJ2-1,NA,TGTGCCAGCAGACTAGCGGGAGGATATGAGCAGTTCTTC,CASRLAGGYEQFF
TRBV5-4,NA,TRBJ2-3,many,TGTGCCAGCAGCTTATGGATGAACACAGATACGCAGTATTTT,CASSLWMNTDTQYF